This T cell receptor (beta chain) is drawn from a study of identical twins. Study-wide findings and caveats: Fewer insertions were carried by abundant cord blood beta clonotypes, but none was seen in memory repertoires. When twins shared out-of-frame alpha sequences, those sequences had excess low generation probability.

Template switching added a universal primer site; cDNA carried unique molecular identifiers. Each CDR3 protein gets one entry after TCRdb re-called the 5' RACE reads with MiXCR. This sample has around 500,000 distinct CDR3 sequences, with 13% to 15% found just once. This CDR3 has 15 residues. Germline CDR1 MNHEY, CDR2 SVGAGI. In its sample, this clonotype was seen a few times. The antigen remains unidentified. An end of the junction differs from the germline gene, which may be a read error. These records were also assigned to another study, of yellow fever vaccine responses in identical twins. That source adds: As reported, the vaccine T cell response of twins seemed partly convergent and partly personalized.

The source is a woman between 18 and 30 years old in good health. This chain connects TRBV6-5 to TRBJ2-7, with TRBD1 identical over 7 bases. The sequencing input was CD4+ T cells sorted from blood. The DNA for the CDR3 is TGTGCCAGCAGGTACTCCCGGGACAGCGCCTACGAGCAGTACTTC. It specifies CASRYSRDSAYEQYF.